Sequencing of this T cell receptor (beta chain) was carried out in a study of blood T cell repertoires in COVID-19. Germline V gives CDR1 LNHDA, CDR2 SQIVND (reference sequence). The CDR3 runs 13 residues. Trimming removed 3 bases from V and 11 bases from J; junction bases left unmatched: 8. As originally analysed: The assay estimated nucleated cells by amplifying reference gene primers. Produced via immunoSEQ multiplex PCR; TCRdb's table is partial and in-frame only. V and J calls and clone size are copied from that table; D and trimming were computed from the DNA. This table holds 340,000 or so clones, about 86% found once.

Material: peripheral blood. V gene TRBV19 combines with J gene TRBJ1-2, with 8 positions matching TRBD1. The TCR was taken from a man aged 25 to 40 with active or convalescent COVID-19. The CDR3 reads CASSMDREAHYTF. The CDR3 bases are TGTGCCAGTAGTATGGACAGGGAGGCCCATTACACCTTC.